Below, 16 T cell receptor beta chains from the same sample are listed, as sequenced in a study of cytomegalovirus exposure and HLA in healthy donors. Sequencing used immunoSEQ multiplex PCR; TCRdb keeps in-frame clones, though not all of them. The repertoire holds 250,000 to 350,000 clones, with just over 85% as singletons. Sequencing was carried out using PBMCs. These receptors came from a woman under 30 in good health and CMV-seronegative.

V gene TRBV2 combines with J gene TRBJ2-7; a weak D match, TRBD1 (6 bases). CDR1 is SNHLY and CDR2 is FYNNEI in the germline V gene. V was trimmed by 3 bases and J by 6 bases, leaving 9 bases between them. This CDR3 has 12 residues. CDR3 residues: CASSDTGSEQYF. CDR3 nucleotides: TGTGCCAGCAGTGATACAGGGAGCGAGCAGTACTTC.

V usage is TRBV7-6 and J usage is TRBJ2-3, with 8 positions matching TRBD1. The CDR3 runs 17 residues. Germline CDR1 is SGHVS and CDR2 is FNYEAQ. V lost 0 bases to trimming and J lost 6 bases; unmatched junction nucleotides: 11. The CDR3 loop is CASSLATGVASPDTQYF. In nucleotides, the CDR3 is TGTGCCAGCAGCTTAGCGACAGGGGTGGCAAGCCCGGATACGCAGTATTTT.

The V gene is TRBV7-9, the J gene TRBJ2-1; 9 nucleotides line up with TRBD1. Looked up from germline, CDR1 is SEHNR and CDR2 is FQNEAQ (reference sequence). CDR3 length: 17 residues. The ends lost 1 base at V and 3 bases at J; junction bases unmatched: 7. CDR3 DNA sequence: TGTGCCAGCAGCTTAGGGACGGGGACAGGGCACTACAATGAGCAGTTCTTC. It encodes CASSLGTGTGHYNEQFF.

A single count supports this clone. The gene calls are TRBV9 and TRBJ2-7; D gene unclear. Germline V gene data show CDR1 as SGDLS and CDR2 as YYNGEE. The CDR3 loop spans 13 amino acids. Trimming pared 0 bases from V and 4 bases from J, leaving 8 bases between. CDR3 region: CASSVGTEYEQYF. DNA for the CDR3: TGTGCCAGCAGCGTAGGCACAGAATACGAGCAGTACTTC.

The chain carries TRBV9 and TRBJ2-5; possibly TRBD1 for D (6 bases). The germline V gene encodes CDR1 SGDLS and CDR2 YYNGEE. V lost 0 bases and J lost 5, with 14 bases in between. The length of the CDR3 is 15 residues. CDR3 amino acids: CASSVALQGSETQYF. CDR3 DNA sequence: TGTGCCAGCAGCGTAGCTCTCCAGGGGTCGGAGACCCAGTACTTC. Drawing the rest from reference TRBV9 and TRBJ2-5, the complete variable domain is DSGVTQTPKHLITATGQRVTLRCSPRSGDLSVYWYQQSLDQGLQFLIQYYNGEERAKGNILERFSAQQFPDLHSELNLSSLELGDSALYFCASSVALQGSETQYFGPGTRLLVL.

This clone has a handful of counts. The chain couples TRBV6-5 to TRBJ1-2; 9 nucleotides align to TRBD1. The germline V gene encodes CDR1 MNHEY and CDR2 SVGAGI. V lost 6 bases and J lost 3; bases outside the gene matches: 5. The CDR3 covers 14 residues. The CDR3 reads CASSTTGGDYGYTF. The CDR3 DNA is TGTGCCAGCAGCACTACAGGGGGCGACTATGGCTACACCTTC.

The V and J genes are TRBV9 and TRBJ2-5; D is uncertain. The CDR3 runs to 12 residues. The germline V gene encodes CDR1 SGDLS and CDR2 YYNGEE. V was shortened by 4 bases and J by 4 bases, with 8 bases between the two germline ends. The CDR3: CASSPNLETQYF. Written as DNA, the CDR3 is TGTGCCAGCAGCCCCAATTTAGAGACCCAGTACTTC.

This chain links TRBV27 with TRBJ1-4; D not resolved. Germline CDR1 reads MNHEY; CDR2 reads SMNVEV (reference sequence). The CDR3 is 13 residues long. With 2 bases removed from V and 6 bases from J, the gap between germline ends came to 7 bases. The CDR3 sequence: CASSLSTDEKLFF. In DNA, the CDR3 is TGTGCCAGCAGTTTAAGTACAGATGAAAAACTGTTTTTT. The variable domain in full, completed from reference TRBV27 and TRBJ1-4, reads EAQVTQNPRYLITVTGKKLTVTCSQNMNHEYMSWYRQDPGLGLRQIYYSMNVEVTDKGDVPEGYKVSRKEKRNFPLILESPSPNQTSLYFCASSLSTDEKLFFGSGTQLSVL.

This chain uses TRBV6-5 with TRBJ2-1; weak D call: TRBD2 (6 bases). V was cut by 7 bases and J by 3 bases, with 13 bases left in between. Germline V CDR1 and CDR2: MNHEY, SVGAGI. This CDR3 region has 14 residues. The CDR3 sequence is CASTQSGDYNEQFF. The CDR3 DNA reads TGTGCCAGCACCCAATCGGGGGACTACAATGAGCAGTTCTTC.

CDR3 protein: CASSPRGRGQPQHF. In nucleotides, the CDR3 is TGTGCCAGCAGTCCTAGGGGGCGAGGACAGCCCCAGCATTTT. The rearrangement links TRBV27 to TRBJ1-5; 7 positions match TRBD1. The CDR3 length is 14 residues. CDR1 MNHEY and CDR2 SMNVEV come from the germline V gene (reference sequence). The V and J ends lost 5 bases and 7 bases, in that order; junction bases with no gene match: 8.

This clone was detected a few times. The V and J genes are TRBV9 and TRBJ2-7; 8 nucleotides agree with TRBD2. This CDR3 spans 16 amino acids. Per germline, CDR1 SGDLS and CDR2 YYNGEE. V gave up 4 bases and J gave up 0 bases; unmatched junction bases: 9. The CDR3 protein is CASSPGTGGPSYEQYF. CDR3 sequence (DNA): TGTGCCAGCAGCCCGGGGACGGGAGGGCCCTCCTACGAGCAGTACTTC. Based on the CDR3 plus reference TRBV9 and TRBJ2-7, the full variable domain is DSGVTQTPKHLITATGQRVTLRCSPRSGDLSVYWYQQSLDQGLQFLIQYYNGEERAKGNILERFSAQQFPDLHSELNLSSLELGDSALYFCASSPGTGGPSYEQYFGPGTRLTVT.

The gene calls are TRBV28 and TRBJ2-7; tentatively, D is TRBD2 (6 bases). Germline V gives CDR1 MDHEN, CDR2 SYDVKM. The CDR3 has 15 residues. Trimming removed 6 bases at V and 0 bases at J, with 15 bases between. The CDR3 sequence is CASRMGGGSSYEQYF. In DNA, the CDR3 is TGTGCCAGCAGGATGGGAGGAGGGAGCTCCTACGAGCAGTACTTC.

The genes are TRBV6-1 and TRBJ2-6, with D hard to call. Per germline, CDR1 MNHNS and CDR2 SASEGT. V dropped 6 bases and J dropped 0 bases, with 6 bases sitting between them. The CDR3 sequence is 14 residues long. For the CDR3, the DNA is TGTGCCAGCAGGGCGGACTCTGGGGCCAACGTCCTGACTTTC. Translating gives CASRADSGANVLTF.

J is TRBJ2-2 and V is TRBV27; D is perhaps TRBD1 (6 bases). The CDR3 totals 15 residues. Germline values: CDR1 MNHEY, CDR2 SMNVEV (reference sequence). V was clipped by 6 bases and J by 0 bases, with 11 bases between them. The CDR3 nucleotides are TGTGCCAGCAGCTACAGGGACCCGAACACCGGGGAGCTGTTTTTT. Its translation is CASSYRDPNTGELFF.

Concerning this clone: Other DNA sequences in the same sample also yield this CDR3. The rearrangement uses TRBV18 and TRBJ1-2; 9 bases fit TRBD1. Germline V gene sequence: CDR1 KGHSH, CDR2 LQKENI. J lost 4 bases, V lost 2 bases, and 5 bases had no gene match. This CDR3 is 15 amino acids long. As DNA, the CDR3 is TGTGCCAGCTCACCAGGACAGGGGAGGAGCTATGGCTACACCTTC. Translated: CASSPGQGRSYGYTF.

The chain employs TRBV5-5 and TRBJ2-7, with 13 bases lining up with TRBD2. The length of the CDR3 is 15 residues. Germline values: CDR1 SGHKS, CDR2 YYEKEE (reference sequence). V lost 2 bases to trimming and J lost 3 bases; unmatched junction nucleotides: 2. The CDR3 is CASSLLAGGIYEQYF. As DNA, the CDR3 is TGTGCCAGCAGCTTACTAGCGGGAGGGATCTACGAGCAGTACTTC.